The following is a TCR beta chain sequence with its context. Antigen: not known. TCRdb keeps only in-frame clones here, not all; method: immunoSEQ multiplex PCR. The sample includes approximately 17,000 clones, around 73% of them seen just once. Germline V lookup: CDR1 SGDLS, CDR2 YYNGEE. The CDR3 has 13 amino acids. V gave up 2 bases and J gave up 5 bases, with 10 bases separating them. This entry belongs to a study of high-grade serous ovarian cancer treatment subgroups. Study summary: Each sample yielded on average around 7,300 unique TCR beta rearrangements from about 15,000 reads.

Study outcomes and limitations: Without spatial data, bulk sequencing limits insight into HGSC tumor diversity. Same-patient tumor repertoires overlapped at about 0.11 to 0.85; different patients barely overlapped.

Tumor tissue was taken before any definitive surgery or chemotherapy was given. The sequenced sample consisted of tumor tissue. This sequence joins TRBV9 and TRBJ2-5; D may match TRBD1 or TRBD2 (5 bases each). The receptor comes from a human donor with high-grade serous ovarian cancer. Here the CDR3 DNA reads TGTGCCAGCAGCGTGGGGGATGGCGAGACCCAGTACTTC. Its translation is CASSVGDGETQYF.